This T cell receptor beta chain emerged from a study of cytomegalovirus exposure and HLA in healthy donors. General observations from the study: Later analysis suggested links between common viral pathogens and several top significant clusters.

Primers: 60 Vbeta forward and 13 Jbeta reverse. Some clones are missing from TCRdb's copy, which holds only in-frame ones; the method was immunoSEQ multiplex PCR. In total, the table holds around 100,000 clones. The CDR3 is 15 residues long. Germline assignment: CDR1 MDHEN and CDR2 SYDVKM. V was shortened by 4 bases and J by 4 bases, with 11 bases between the two germline ends. About this clone: Its antigen remains unknown.

The chain links TRBV28 to TRBJ1-6, with D possibly being TRBD1 (6 bases). This receptor was taken from a woman younger than 45 in good health and CMV-seronegative. The sequenced material came from PBMCs. The CDR3 nucleotides are TGTGCCAGCAGTTCCCGGACAGAATATAATTCACCCCTCCACTTT. Protein: CASSSRTEYNSPLHF.